Listed here is a single T cell receptor beta chain. In the original analysis: Estimated nucleated cell counts came from reference gene primer amplification. Here immunoSEQ multiplex PCR was the method, and the copy in TCRdb shows in-frame clones only, minus some. D and trimming come from the DNA, and the V and J calls and clone size come from that table. This table has just over 250,000 clones, approximately 89% appearing once. CDR3 length: 16 residues. Losses at the gene ends were 1 base for V and 1 base for J; bases not matched to a gene: 4. Looked up from germline, CDR1 is LGHNA and CDR2 is YSLEER. This entry is derived from a study of blood T cell repertoires in COVID-19.

J is TRBJ1-3 and V is TRBV4-3, with 7 bases lining up with TRBD1. Material: peripheral blood. This receptor was identified in a woman aged 45-65 years with acute or convalescent COVID-19. CDR3 bases: TGCGCCAGCAGCCAAGGGCAGGGGGGTTCTGGAAACACCATATATTTT. Protein: CASSQGQGGSGNTIYF.